Described below is a single T cell receptor (beta chain) sequence and its context. Recent vaccinations or acute infections were absent in the healthy HIV-negative adult donors. Using immunoSEQ multiplex PCR, the repertoire was profiled, and TCRdb retains in-frame clones only, with some absent. The sample has about 680,000 clones, around 78% seen once. From germline, CDR1 is SGHRS and CDR2 YFSETQ. The CDR3 contains 16 residues. Trimming removed 2 bases from V and 4 bases from J; junction bases left unmatched: 8. This specimen comes from a study of shared clonotypes between healthy human individuals. Sample: memory CD4+ T cells sorted from blood. The subset: CD45RA-negative fraction. This TCR was recovered from a woman under 40 in good health. This sequence joins TRBV5-1 and TRBJ2-1, with 8 nucleotides matching TRBD2. The CDR3 DNA reads TGCGCCAGCAGCTTTGGCGGGACTAGACCATACAATGAGCAGTTCTTC. It encodes CASSFGGTRPYNEQFF.